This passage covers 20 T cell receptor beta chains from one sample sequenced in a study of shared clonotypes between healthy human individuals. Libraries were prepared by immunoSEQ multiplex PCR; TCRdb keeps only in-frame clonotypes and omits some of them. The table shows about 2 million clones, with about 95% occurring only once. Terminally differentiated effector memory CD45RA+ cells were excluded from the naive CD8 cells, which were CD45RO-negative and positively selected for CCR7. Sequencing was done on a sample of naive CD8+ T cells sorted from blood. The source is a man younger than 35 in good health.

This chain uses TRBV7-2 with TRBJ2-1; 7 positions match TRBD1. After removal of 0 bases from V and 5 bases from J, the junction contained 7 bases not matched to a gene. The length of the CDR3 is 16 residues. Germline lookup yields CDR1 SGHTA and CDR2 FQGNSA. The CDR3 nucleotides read TGTGCCAGCAGCTTAGCGCTCTGGGGACAGAACAATGAGCAGTTCTTC. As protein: CASSLALWGQNNEQFF. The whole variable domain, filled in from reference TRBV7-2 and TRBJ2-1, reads GAGVSQSPSNKVTEKGKDVELRCDPISGHTALYWYRQSLGQGLEFLIYFQGNSAPDKSGLPSDRFSAERTGGSVSTLTIQRTQQEDSAVYLCASSLALWGQNNEQFFGPGTRLTVL.

In DNA, the CDR3 is TGTGCCAGCACCCGAGGTCAGATACCCTACGAGCAGTACTTC. Translated, it gives CASTRGQIPYEQYF. This chain links TRBV28 with TRBJ2-7; D remains ambiguous. This CDR3 has 14 residues. Germline CDR1 reads MDHEN; CDR2 reads SYDVKM. V gave up 7 bases and J gave up 2 bases, with 15 bases separating them.

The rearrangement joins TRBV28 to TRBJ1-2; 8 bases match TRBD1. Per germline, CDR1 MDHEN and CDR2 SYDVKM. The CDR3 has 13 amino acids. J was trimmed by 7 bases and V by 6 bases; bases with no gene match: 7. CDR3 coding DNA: TGTGCCAGCAGCGCCAAAACAGGGGGTGGCTACACCTTC. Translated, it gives CASSAKTGGGYTF.

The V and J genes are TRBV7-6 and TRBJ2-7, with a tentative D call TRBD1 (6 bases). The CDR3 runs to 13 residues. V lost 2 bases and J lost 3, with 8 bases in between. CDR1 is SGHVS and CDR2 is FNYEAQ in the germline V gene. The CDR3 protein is CASSLTGNYEQYF. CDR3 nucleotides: TGTGCCAGCAGCTTAACAGGGAACTACGAGCAGTACTTC.

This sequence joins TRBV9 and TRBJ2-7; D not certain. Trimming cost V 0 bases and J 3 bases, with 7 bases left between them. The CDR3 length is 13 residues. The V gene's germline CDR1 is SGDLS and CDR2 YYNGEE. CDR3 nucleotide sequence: TGTGCCAGCAGCGTAGACCAGAACTACGAGCAGTACTTC. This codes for CASSVDQNYEQYF.

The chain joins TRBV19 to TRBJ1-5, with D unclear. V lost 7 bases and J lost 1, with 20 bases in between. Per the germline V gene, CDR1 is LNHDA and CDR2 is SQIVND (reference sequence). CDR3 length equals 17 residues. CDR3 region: CASMEPNGIGSNQPQHF. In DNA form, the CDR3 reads TGTGCCAGTATGGAGCCAAATGGGATTGGGAGCAATCAGCCCCAGCATTTT.

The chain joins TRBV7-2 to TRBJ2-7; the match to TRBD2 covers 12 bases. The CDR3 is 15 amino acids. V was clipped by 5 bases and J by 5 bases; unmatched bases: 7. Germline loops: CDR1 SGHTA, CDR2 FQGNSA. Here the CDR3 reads CASSPRLAGDHEQYF. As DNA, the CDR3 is TGTGCCAGCAGCCCGCGACTAGCGGGGGACCACGAGCAGTACTTC.

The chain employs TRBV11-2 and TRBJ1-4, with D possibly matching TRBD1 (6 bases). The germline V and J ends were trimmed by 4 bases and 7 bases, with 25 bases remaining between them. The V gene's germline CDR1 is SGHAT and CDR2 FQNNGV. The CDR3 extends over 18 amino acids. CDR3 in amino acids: CASSSGGREDKRSEKLFF. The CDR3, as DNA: TGTGCCAGCAGCTCCGGGGGCAGGGAAGATAAGAGGAGTGAAAAACTGTTTTTT.

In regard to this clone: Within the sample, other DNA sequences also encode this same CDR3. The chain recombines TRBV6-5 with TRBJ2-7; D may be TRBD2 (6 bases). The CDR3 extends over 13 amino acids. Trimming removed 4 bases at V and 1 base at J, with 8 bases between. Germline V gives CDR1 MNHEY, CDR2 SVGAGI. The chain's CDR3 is CASSWDSSYEQYF. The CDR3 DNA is TGTGCCAGCAGTTGGGACTCGTCCTACGAGCAGTACTTC.

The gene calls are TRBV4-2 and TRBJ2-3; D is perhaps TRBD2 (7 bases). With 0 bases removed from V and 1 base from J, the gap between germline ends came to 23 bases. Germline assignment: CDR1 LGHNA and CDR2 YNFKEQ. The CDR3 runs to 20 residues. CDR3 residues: CASSQDPTLWGGPGTDTQYF. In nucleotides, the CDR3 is TGTGCCAGCAGCCAAGACCCGACCTTATGGGGGGGGCCTGGCACAGATACGCAGTATTTT.

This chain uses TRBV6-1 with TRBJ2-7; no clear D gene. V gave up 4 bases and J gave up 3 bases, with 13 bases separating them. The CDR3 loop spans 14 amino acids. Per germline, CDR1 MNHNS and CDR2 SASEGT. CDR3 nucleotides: TGTGCCAGCAGTGTCCTAGGGAAGCACTACGAGCAGTACTTC. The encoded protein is CASSVLGKHYEQYF.

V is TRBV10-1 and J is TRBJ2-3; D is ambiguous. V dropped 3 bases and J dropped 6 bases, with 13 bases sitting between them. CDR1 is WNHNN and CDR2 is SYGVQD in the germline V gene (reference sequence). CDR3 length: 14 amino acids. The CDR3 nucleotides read TGCGCCAGCAGTGAAAGGACCGCAGCTGATACGCAGTATTTT. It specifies CASSERTAADTQYF.

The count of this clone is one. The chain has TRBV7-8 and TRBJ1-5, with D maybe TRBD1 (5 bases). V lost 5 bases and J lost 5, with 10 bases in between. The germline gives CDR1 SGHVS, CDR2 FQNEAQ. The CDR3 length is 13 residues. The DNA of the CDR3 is TGTGCCAGCAGCGAGGGGTCTTATCAGCCCCAGCATTTT. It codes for CASSEGSYQPQHF.

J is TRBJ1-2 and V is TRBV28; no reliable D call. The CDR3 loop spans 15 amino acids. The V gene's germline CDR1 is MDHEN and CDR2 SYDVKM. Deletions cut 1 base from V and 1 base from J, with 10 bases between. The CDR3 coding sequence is TGTGCCAGCAGTTTATATACAGAAGATAACTATGGCTACACCTTC. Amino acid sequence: CASSLYTEDNYGYTF.

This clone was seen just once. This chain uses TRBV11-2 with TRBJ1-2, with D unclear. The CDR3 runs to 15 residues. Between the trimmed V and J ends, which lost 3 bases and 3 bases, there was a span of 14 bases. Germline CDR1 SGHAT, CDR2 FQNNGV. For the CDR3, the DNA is TGTGCCAGCAGCTTCCCCGGACGGTGCCACTATGGCTACACCTTC. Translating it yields CASSFPGRCHYGYTF. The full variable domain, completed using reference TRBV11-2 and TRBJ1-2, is EAGVAQSPRYKIIEKRQSVAFWCNPISGHATLYWYQQILGQGPKLLIQFQNNGVVDDSQLPKDRFSAERLKGVDSTLKIQPAKLEDSAVYLCASSFPGRCHYGYTFGSGTRLTVV.

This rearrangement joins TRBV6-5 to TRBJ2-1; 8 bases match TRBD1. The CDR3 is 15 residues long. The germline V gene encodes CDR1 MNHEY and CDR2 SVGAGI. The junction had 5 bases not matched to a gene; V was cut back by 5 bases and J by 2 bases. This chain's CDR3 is CASSPRGQTYNEQFF. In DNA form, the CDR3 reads TGTGCCAGCAGTCCCAGGGGGCAAACCTACAATGAGCAGTTCTTC.

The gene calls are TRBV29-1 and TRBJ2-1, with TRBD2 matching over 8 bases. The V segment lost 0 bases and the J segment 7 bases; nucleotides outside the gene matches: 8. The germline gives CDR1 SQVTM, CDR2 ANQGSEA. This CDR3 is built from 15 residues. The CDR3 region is CSVEEPSGWGNEQFF. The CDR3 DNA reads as TGCAGCGTTGAAGAACCTAGCGGGTGGGGGAATGAGCAGTTCTTC.

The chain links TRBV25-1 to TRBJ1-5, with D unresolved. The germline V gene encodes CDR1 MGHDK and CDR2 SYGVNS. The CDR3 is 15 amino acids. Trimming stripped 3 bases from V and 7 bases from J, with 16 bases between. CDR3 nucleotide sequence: TGTGCCAGCAGTGACTCCTCGGGCGGAGGGCAGCCCCAGCATTTT. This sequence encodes CASSDSSGGGQPQHF.

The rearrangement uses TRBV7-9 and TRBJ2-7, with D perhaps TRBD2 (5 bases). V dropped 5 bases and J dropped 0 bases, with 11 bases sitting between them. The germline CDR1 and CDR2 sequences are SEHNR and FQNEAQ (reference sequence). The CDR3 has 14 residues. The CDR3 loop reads CASSDSESSYEQYF. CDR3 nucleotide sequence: TGTGCCAGCAGCGATAGCGAGAGCTCCTACGAGCAGTACTTC.

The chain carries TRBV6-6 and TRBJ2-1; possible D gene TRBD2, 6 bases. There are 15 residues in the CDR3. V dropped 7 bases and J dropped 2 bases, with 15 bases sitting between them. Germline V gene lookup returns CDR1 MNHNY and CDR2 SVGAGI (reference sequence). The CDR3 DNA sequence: TGTGCCAGCAACCCGGTAGCGGCGCCCTACAATGAGCAGTTCTTC. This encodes CASNPVAAPYNEQFF.